This T cell receptor (beta chain) appears in the sequencing data of a study of blood T cell repertoires in COVID-19. The data were produced by immunoSEQ multiplex PCR, yet TCRdb's version contains in-frame clones alone and is incomplete. The sample has around 270,000 clones; 80% to 90% are singletons. Germline V gene data show CDR1 as KGHDR and CDR2 as SFDVKD. CDR3 size: 13 residues. The V end was cut by 4 bases, the J end by 1 base, with 6 bases between. Cohorts were assigned according to the clinical history that participants reported. The chain recombines TRBV24-1 with TRBJ1-2; D perhaps matches TRBD1 (5 bases). Source material: PBMCs or T cells enriched from blood (not recorded which). This receptor was taken from a woman in her thirties or forties who had been exposed to COVID-19. The CDR3 region has the DNA TGTGCCACCAGTGAGACAGTTAACTATGGCTACACCTTC. This sequence encodes CATSETVNYGYTF.